A selection of T cell receptor beta chains follows, all from one sample in a study of T-cell memory formation after mild COVID-19. TCRdb re-called the 5' RACE reads with MiXCR, one entry per CDR3 protein. The sample carries hundreds of thousands of distinct CDR3 sequences, roughly 15% recorded once. The sequenced sample was PBMCs or a T cell subset sorted from them (not recorded which). The receptor set was obtained from a man younger than 35 who had mild COVID-19 (a few samples of this study predate the infection). Cell type and time point are not known. The CDR3 runs from the conserved cysteine through the conserved F or W. The D gene is left open where the match is weak. Clone size is given for some rows only: seen once, a few or many times, or a class if the clone is expanded.

V gene: TRBV7-3
D gene: NA
J gene: TRBJ2-1
clone size: few
CDR3 protein: CASSLLGGRNNEQFF
CDR3 DNA: TGTGCCAGCAGCTTACTGGGGGGTAGAAACAATGAGCAGTTCTTC

V gene: TRBV3-1
D gene: NA
J gene: TRBJ2-3
clone size: few
CDR3 protein: CASSQGRDPSDTQYF
CDR3 DNA: TGTGCCAGCAGCCAAGGGAGAGATCCCTCAGATACGCAGTATTTT

V gene: TRBV7-2
D gene: NA
J gene: TRBJ2-1
clone size: NA
CDR3 protein: CASSQDSMIGQFF
CDR3 DNA: TGTGCCAGCAGTCAAGACAGCATGATAGGGCAGTTCTTC

V gene: TRBV6-5
D gene: TRBD2
J gene: TRBJ2-3
clone size: many
CDR3 protein: CASSRPLGAGGTDTQYF
CDR3 DNA: TGTGCCAGCAGTCGTCCCCTGGGAGCGGGGGGCACAGATACGCAGTATTTT

V gene: TRBV7-9
D gene: TRBD1
J gene: TRBJ2-2
clone size: few
CDR3 protein: CASSTGTGIGTGELFF
CDR3 DNA: TGTGCCAGCAGCACAGGGACAGGGATAGGCACCGGGGAGCTGTTTTTT

V gene: TRBV6-2/TRBV6-3
D gene: NA
J gene: TRBJ1-1
clone size: many
CDR3 protein: CASMTGTLKAFF
CDR3 DNA: TGTGCCAGCATGACGGGGACCCTGAAGGCTTTCTTT

V gene: TRBV11-2
D gene: NA
J gene: TRBJ1-1
clone size: NA
CDR3 protein: CASEGVNTEAFF
CDR3 DNA: TGTGCCAGCGAGGGAGTGAACACTGAAGCTTTCTTT

V gene: TRBV5-1
D gene: TRBD2
J gene: TRBJ2-1
clone size: NA
CDR3 protein: CASSLEGLAGGSEQFF
CDR3 DNA: TGCGCCAGCAGCTTGGAGGGACTAGCGGGGGGTAGTGAGCAGTTCTTC

V gene: TRBV20-1
D gene: NA
J gene: TRBJ2-3
clone size: NA
CDR3 protein: CSARRGADTDTQYF
CDR3 DNA: TGCAGTGCTAGAAGGGGGGCAGACACAGATACGCAGTATTTT

V gene: TRBV5-5
D gene: NA
J gene: TRBJ2-1
clone size: NA
CDR3 protein: CASSSGPREQFF
CDR3 DNA: TGTGCCAGCAGCTCTGGACCCCGAGAGCAGTTCTTC

V gene: TRBV7-8
D gene: NA
J gene: TRBJ1-2
clone size: NA
CDR3 protein: CASSDTPQAAYGYTF
CDR3 DNA: TGTGCCAGCAGCGACACGCCCCAGGCAGCTTATGGCTACACCTTC

V gene: TRBV7-8
D gene: NA
J gene: TRBJ1-2
clone size: NA
CDR3 protein: CASSLATLRQGGRGYTF
CDR3 DNA: TGTGCCAGCAGCTTAGCGACATTGCGGCAGGGAGGCCGGGGCTACACCTTC

V gene: TRBV24-1
D gene: NA
J gene: TRBJ1-5
clone size: many
CDR3 protein: CATSDYSNQPQHF
CDR3 DNA: TGTGCCACCAGTGATTACAGCAATCAGCCCCAGCATTTT

V gene: TRBV7-3
D gene: NA
J gene: TRBJ2-2
clone size: NA
CDR3 protein: CASSLAQNTGELFF
CDR3 DNA: TGTGCCAGCAGCTTGGCACAGAACACCGGGGAGCTGTTTTTT

V gene: TRBV10-3
D gene: TRBD2
J gene: TRBJ2-3
clone size: NA
CDR3 protein: CAISQFWTSGTVSYTQYF
CDR3 DNA: TGTGCCATCAGTCAATTTTGGACTAGCGGGACTGTTTCATATACGCAGTATTTT